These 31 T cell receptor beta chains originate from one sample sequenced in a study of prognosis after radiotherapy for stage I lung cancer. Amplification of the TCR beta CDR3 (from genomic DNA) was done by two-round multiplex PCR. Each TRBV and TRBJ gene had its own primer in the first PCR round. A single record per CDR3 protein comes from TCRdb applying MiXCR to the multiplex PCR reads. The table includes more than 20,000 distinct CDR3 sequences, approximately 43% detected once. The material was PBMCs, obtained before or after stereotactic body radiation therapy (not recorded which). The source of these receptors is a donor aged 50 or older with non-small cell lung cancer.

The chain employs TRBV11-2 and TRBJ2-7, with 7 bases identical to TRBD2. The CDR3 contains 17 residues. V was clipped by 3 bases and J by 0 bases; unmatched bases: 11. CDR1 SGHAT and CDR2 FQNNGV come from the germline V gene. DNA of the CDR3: TGTGCCAGCAGCTTCAGTACCTGGGGAGGGACCTCCTACGAGCAGTACTTC. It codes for CASSFSTWGGTSYEQYF.

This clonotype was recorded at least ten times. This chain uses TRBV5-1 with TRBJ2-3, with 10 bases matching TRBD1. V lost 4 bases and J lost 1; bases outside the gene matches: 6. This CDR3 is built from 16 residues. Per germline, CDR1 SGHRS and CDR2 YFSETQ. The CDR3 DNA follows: TGCGCCAGCAGCGGAACCGGGACAGGGGGCACAGATACGCAGTATTTT. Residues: CASSGTGTGGTDTQYF.

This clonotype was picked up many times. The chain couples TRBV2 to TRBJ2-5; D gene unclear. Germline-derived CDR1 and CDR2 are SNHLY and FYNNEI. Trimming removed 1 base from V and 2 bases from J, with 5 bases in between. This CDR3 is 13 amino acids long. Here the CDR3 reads CASSEEIQETQYF. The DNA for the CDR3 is TGTGCCAGCAGTGAAGAAATACAAGAGACCCAGTACTTC.

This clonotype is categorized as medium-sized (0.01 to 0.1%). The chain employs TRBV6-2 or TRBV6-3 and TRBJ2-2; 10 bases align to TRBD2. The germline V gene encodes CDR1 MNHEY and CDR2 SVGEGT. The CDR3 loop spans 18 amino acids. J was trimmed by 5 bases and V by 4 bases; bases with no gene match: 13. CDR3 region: CASSLGLAGEYGTGELFF. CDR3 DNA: TGTGCCAGCAGTTTGGGGCTAGCGGGAGAATATGGAACCGGGGAGCTGTTTTTT.

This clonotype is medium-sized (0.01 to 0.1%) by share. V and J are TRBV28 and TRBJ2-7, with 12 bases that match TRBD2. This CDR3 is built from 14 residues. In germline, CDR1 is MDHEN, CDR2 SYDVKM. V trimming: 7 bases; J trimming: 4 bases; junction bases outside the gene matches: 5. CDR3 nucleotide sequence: TGTGCCAGCACTCGAACTAGCGGGAGGTACGAGCAGTACTTC. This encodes CASTRTSGRYEQYF.

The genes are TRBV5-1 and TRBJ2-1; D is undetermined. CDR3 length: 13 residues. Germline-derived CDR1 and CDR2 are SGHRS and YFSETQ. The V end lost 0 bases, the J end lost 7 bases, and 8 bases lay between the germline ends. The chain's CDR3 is CASSLGTSNEQFF. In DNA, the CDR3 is TGCGCCAGCAGCTTGGGGACGTCTAATGAGCAGTTCTTC.

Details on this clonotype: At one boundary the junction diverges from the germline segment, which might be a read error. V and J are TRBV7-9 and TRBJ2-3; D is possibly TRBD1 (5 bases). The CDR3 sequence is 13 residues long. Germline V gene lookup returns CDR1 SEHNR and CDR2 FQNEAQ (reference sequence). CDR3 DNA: TGTGCCAGCAGATTAGGGGCCGCCGATACGCAGTATTTT. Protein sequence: CASRLGAADTQYF.

The CDR3 DNA sequence: TGTGCCAGCACCCCGTCCGGGACTAGCGGTAACAATGAGCAGTTCTTC. Protein: CASTPSGTSGNNEQFF. This rearrangement joins TRBV12-3 or TRBV12-4 to TRBJ2-1; 11 bases fit TRBD2. The CDR3 extends over 16 amino acids. Trimming at V came to 7 bases and at J to 5 bases, leaving 10 bases not matched to a gene.

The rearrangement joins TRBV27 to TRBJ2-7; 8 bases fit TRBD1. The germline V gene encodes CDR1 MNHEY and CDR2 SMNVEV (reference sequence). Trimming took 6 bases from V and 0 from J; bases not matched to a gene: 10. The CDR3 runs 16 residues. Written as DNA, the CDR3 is TGTGCCAGCAGCTATCGCCTCGGACAGGGCTCCTACGAGCAGTACTTC. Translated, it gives CASSYRLGQGSYEQYF.

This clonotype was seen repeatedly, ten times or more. The CDR3 here is CASSSGTLGIYEQYF. Here the CDR3 DNA reads TGTGCCAGCAGCTCAGGGACCCTAGGTATCTACGAGCAGTACTTC. This chain uses TRBV11-3 with TRBJ2-7, with D perhaps TRBD1 or TRBD2 (5 bases each). This CDR3 is built from 15 residues. The germline V gene encodes CDR1 SGHNT and CDR2 YENEEA. The V gene lost 4 bases and the J gene lost 3 bases, with 16 bases spanning the gap.

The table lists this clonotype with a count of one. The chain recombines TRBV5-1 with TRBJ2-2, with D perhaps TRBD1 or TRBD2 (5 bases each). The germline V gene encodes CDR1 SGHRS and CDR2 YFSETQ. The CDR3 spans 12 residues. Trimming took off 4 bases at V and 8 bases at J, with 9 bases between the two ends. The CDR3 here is CASSRDGGELFF. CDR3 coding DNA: TGCGCCAGCAGCCGGGACGGGGGGGAGCTGTTTTTT.

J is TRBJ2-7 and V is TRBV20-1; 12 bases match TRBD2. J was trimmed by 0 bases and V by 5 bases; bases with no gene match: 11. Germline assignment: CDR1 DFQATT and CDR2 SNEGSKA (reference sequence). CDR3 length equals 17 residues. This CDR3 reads CSAFSSLAGGTSYEQYF. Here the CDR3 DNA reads TGCAGTGCTTTTTCTTCCCTAGCGGGAGGGACCTCCTACGAGCAGTACTTC.

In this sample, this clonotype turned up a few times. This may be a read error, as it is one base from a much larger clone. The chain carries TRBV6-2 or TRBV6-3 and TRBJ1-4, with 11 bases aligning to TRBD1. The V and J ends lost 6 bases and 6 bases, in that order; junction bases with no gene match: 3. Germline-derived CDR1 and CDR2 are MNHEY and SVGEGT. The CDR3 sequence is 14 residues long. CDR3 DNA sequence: TGTGCCAGCAGGAGGGACAGGGGGGATGAAAAACTGTTTTTT. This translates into CASRRDRGDEKLFF.

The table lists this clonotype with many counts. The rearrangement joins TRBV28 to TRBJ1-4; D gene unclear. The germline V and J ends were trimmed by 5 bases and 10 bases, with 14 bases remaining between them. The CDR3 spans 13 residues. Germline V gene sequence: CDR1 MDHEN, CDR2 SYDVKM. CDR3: CASSNRLNPKLFF. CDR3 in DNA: TGTGCCAGCAGTAACCGTTTGAATCCAAAACTGTTTTTT.

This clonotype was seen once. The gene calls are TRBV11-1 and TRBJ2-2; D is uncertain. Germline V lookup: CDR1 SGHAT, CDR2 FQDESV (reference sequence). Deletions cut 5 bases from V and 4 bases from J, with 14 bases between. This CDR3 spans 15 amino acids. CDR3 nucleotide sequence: TGTGCCAGCAGCAGCAACGGGTTGGGCACCGGGGAGCTGTTTTTT. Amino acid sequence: CASSSNGLGTGELFF.

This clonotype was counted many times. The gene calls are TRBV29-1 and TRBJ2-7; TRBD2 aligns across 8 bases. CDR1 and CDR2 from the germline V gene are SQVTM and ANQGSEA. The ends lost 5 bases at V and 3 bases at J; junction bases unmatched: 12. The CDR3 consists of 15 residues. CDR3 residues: CSVRTSRSGIYEQYF. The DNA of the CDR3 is TGCAGCGTTCGGACTAGCAGGAGTGGGATCTACGAGCAGTACTTC.

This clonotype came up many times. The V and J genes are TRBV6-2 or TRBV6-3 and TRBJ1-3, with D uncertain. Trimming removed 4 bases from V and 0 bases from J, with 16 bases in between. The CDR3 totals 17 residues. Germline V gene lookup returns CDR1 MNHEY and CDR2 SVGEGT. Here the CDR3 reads CASSSSGAPGSGNTIYF. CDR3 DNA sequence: TGTGCCAGCAGTTCCTCCGGAGCACCAGGCTCTGGAAACACCATATATTTT.

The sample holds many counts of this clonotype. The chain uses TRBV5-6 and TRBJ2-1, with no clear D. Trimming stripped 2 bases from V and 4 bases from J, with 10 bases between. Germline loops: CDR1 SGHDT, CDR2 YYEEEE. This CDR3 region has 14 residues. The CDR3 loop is CASSFGSDYNEQFF. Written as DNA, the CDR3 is TGTGCCAGCAGCTTTGGGTCAGATTACAATGAGCAGTTCTTC.

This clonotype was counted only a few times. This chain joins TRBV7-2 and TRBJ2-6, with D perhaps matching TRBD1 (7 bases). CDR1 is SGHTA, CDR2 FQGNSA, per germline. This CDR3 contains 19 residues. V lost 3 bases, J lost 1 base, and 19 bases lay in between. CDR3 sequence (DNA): TGTGCCAGCAGCTTCCCCACGGACAGGAGGGGATCTGGGGCCAACGTCCTGACTTTC. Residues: CASSFPTDRRGSGANVLTF.

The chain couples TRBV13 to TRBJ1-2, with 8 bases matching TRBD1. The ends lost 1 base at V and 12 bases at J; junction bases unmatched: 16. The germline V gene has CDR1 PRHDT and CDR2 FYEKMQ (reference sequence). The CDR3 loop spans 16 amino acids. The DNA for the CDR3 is TGTGCCAGCAGCTTAGAGGGGGACAGGACTAACTATAGCCACACCTTC. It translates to CASSLEGDRTNYSHTF.

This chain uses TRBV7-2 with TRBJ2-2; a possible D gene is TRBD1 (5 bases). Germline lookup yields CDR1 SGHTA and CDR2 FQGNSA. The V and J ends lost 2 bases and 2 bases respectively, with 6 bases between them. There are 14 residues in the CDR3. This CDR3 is CASSLQGNTGELFF. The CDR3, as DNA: TGTGCCAGCAGCTTACAGGGTAACACCGGGGAGCTGTTTTTT.

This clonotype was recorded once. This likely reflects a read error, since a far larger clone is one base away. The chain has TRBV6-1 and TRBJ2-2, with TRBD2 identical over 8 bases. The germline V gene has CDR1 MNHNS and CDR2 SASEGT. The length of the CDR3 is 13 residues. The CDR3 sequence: CASSDSPGGDLFF. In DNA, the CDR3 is TGTGCCAGCAGTGACTCCCCCGGGGGGGATCTGTTTTTT.

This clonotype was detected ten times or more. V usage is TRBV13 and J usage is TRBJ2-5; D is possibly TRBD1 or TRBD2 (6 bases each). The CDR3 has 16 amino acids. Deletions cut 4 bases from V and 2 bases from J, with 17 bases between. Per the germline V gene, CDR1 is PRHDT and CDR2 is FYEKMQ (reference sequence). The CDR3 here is CASSSSRGRRQETQYF. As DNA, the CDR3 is TGTGCCAGCAGCTCTTCACGGGGGCGCCGACAAGAGACCCAGTACTTC. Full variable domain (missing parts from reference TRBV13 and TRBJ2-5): AAGVIQSPRHLIKEKRETATLKCYPIPRHDTVYWYQQGPGQDPQFLISFYEKMQSDKGSIPDRFSAQQFSDYHSELNMSSLELGDSALYFCASSSSRGRRQETQYFGPGTRLLVL.

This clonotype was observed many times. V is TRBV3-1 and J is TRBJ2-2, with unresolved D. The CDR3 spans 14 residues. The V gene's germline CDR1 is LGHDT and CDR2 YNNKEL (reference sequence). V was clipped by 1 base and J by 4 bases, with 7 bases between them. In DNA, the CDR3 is TGTGCCAGCAGCCAAGGGTGGGCCACCGGGGAGCTGTTTTTT. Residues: CASSQGWATGELFF.

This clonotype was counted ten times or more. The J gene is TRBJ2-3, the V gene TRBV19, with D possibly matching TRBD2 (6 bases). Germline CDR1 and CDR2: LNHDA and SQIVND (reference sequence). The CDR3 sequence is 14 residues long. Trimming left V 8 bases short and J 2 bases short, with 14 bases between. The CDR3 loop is CASRTGVDTDTQYF. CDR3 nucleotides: TGTGCCAGTCGGACGGGAGTAGACACAGATACGCAGTATTTT.

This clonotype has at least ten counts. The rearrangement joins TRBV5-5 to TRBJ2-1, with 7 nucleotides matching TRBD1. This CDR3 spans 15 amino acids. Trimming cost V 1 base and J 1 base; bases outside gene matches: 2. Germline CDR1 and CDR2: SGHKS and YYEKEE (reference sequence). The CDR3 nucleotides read TGTGCCAGCAGCTTGCAACAGGGGTCCTACAATGAGCAGTTCTTC. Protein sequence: CASSLQQGSYNEQFF.

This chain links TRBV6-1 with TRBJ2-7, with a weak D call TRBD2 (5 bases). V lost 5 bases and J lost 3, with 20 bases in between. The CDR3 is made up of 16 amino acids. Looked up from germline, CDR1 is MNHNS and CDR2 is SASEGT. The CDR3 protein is CASSLWGDMVLYEQYF. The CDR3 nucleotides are TGTGCCAGCAGTCTGTGGGGAGACATGGTGCTCTACGAGCAGTACTTC.

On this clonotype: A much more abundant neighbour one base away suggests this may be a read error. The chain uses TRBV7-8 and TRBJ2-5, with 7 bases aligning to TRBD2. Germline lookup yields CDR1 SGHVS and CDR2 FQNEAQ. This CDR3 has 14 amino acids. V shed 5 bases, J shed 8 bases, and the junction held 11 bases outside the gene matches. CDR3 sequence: CASSLDGLGDTQYF. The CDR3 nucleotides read TGTGCCAGCAGCCTAGACGGACTAGGAGACACCCAGTACTTC.

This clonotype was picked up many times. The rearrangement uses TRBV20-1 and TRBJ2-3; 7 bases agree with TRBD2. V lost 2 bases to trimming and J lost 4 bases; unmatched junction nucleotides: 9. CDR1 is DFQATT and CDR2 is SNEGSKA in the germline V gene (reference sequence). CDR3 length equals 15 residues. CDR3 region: CSARSPTSSADTQYF. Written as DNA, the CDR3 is TGCAGTGCTAGATCACCGACTAGCTCGGCAGATACGCAGTATTTT.

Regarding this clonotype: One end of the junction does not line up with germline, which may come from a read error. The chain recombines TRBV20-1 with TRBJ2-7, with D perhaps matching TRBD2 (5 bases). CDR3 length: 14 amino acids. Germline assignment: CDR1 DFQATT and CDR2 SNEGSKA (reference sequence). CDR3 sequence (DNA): TGCAGTTCTAGCTCGGGCAGAAATTCCTACGAGCAGCACTTC. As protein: CSSSSGRNSYEQHF.

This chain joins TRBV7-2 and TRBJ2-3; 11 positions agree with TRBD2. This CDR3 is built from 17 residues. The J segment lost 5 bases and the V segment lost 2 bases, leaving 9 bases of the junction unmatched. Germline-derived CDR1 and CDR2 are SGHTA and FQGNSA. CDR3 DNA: TGTGCCAGCAGCTTAAGGGGCGCTAGCGGGAGGAGAGATACGCAGTATTTT. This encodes CASSLRGASGRRDTQYF.